This TCR beta chain was documented in a study of blood T cells in healthy people across ages. Study background: About one barcoded TCR beta cDNA was captured per two T cells. The study, taken as a whole, reports: Among long-lived donors, naive CD4+ cells were more numerous and diversity higher than in aged donors.

Germline V gives CDR1 MNHEY, CDR2 SMNVEV (reference sequence). CDR3 length: 14 residues. As to this clonotype: Antigen unknown. At one end, the junction sequence differs from germline, possibly due to a read error.

Alongside a J-beta primer mix, a sample-barcoded 5' primer served in a second PCR lasting about 6 to 11 cycles. TCRdb independently ran MiXCR on the 5' RACE reads; one entry per CDR3 protein. The sample consists of hundreds of thousands of distinct CDR3 sequences, roughly two fifths of them appearing once. Healthy Caucasians from Russia aged roughly 6 to 90 served as donors. The chain is built from TRBV27 and TRBJ2-3, with D possibly called TRBD1 or TRBD2 (6 bases each). This receptor was identified in a man older than 75 in good health. Sequences were obtained from blood. The CDR3 coding sequence is TGTGCCAGCACCCTCGGGGGCCGCACAGAGACGCAGTATTTT. This codes for CASTLGGRTETQYF.